This TCR beta chain appears in the sequencing data of a study of radiotherapy plus CTLA-4 blockade in lung cancer. For the study at large: Disease control was achieved by around 30% of patients, and objective responses by 18%.

The CDR3 is 16 amino acids. Trimming left V 4 bases short and J 5 bases short, with 19 bases between. CDR1 SGHDT and CDR2 YYEEEE come from the germline V gene. Clones were sequenced by immunoSEQ multiplex PCR, and TCRdb holds only the in-frame ones, with some missing. Among more than 90,000 clones listed, approximately 86% were seen once. The sequence derives from a human donor with non-small cell lung cancer that progressed on radiotherapy plus ipilimumab. The sample was peripheral blood, taken from a patient treated with radiotherapy plus ipilimumab. This rearrangement joins TRBV5-6 to TRBJ2-1, with D possibly called TRBD1 or TRBD2 (5 bases each). The CDR3 DNA reads TGTGCCAGCAGCCGCGGCATGGGTGGGACCCACAATGAGCAGTTCTTC. It yields the protein CASSRGMGGTHNEQFF.